This T cell receptor (beta chain) was sequenced in a study of PD-1 blockade in mismatch repair-deficient tumors. Overall study context: All were previously treated, progressing patients with approximately 12 mismatch repair-deficient cancer types. General observations from the study: Tumor-resident clones, often absent from pretreatment blood, expanded after pembrolizumab and then contracted.

The V and J ends lost 0 bases and 3 bases respectively, with 15 bases between them. This CDR3 is built from 16 residues. The germline CDR1 and CDR2 sequences are SGHAT and FQNNGV. Comment on this clone: Antigen: not known.

All patients were mismatch repair deficient, assessed by either PCR or immunohistochemistry. A few pembrolizumab responders had their TCRs sequenced. Generated by immunoSEQ multiplex PCR, the TCRdb table keeps only in-frame clones and is missing some. The sample includes tens of thousands of clones, around 80% seen only once; the top ten take about 3%. The sequence was obtained from an adult with mismatch repair-deficient cancer. This material consisted of peripheral blood, taken 4 weeks after starting pembrolizumab. V gene TRBV11-2 combines with J gene TRBJ2-7, with D tentatively TRBD2 (6 bases). This CDR3 reads CASSLEWRGEFYEQYF. The CDR3 nucleotides read TGTGCCAGCAGCTTAGAGTGGAGGGGAGAATTCTACGAGCAGTACTTC.